This T cell receptor beta chain emerged from a study of CD8 T cells in ankylosing spondylitis. The germline gives CDR1 SQVTM, CDR2 ANQGSEA. With 0 bases removed from V and 1 base from J, the gap between germline ends came to 13 bases. The CDR3 has 15 residues. From the 5' RACE reads, TCRdb called clonotypes with MiXCR, one entry per CDR3 protein. The sample contains about 350,000 distinct CDR3 sequences, 20% to 25% of which appear only once. The sequenced sample consisted of blood, either unsorted or a sorted T cell fraction (not recorded which). This chain joins TRBV29-1 and TRBJ2-7; D tentatively reads TRBD1 or TRBD2 (5 bases each). This clonotype was obtained from a male donor with ankylosing spondylitis or in good health (not recorded which). The CDR3, as DNA: TGCAGCGTTGAAGAAAAAAGGGACGGATCCTACGAGCAGTACTTC. Amino acid sequence: CSVEEKRDGSYEQYF.